A single T cell receptor (beta chain) is shown here with its context. The antigen is unknown. This record belongs to a study of vaccination effects on CD4 cells after COVID-19. Produced via immunoSEQ multiplex PCR; TCRdb's table is partial and in-frame only. The profile shows some 50,000 clones, around 70% of them singletons. General observations from the study: Convalescent patients were scarce, and early post-infection timepoints were absent.

Antigen-specific CD4+ T cell clonotypes were called by their expansion after viral peptide-pool culture in ViraFEST. Having been cultured for 10 days, the cells underwent CD4+ T cell isolation. BNT162b2 vaccine or mRNA-1273 vaccine was given to participants in two doses. V lost 3 bases to trimming and J lost 1 base; unmatched junction nucleotides: 3. Germline assignment: CDR1 LNHDA and CDR2 SQIVND (reference sequence). The CDR3 consists of 16 residues. The TCR originated in a human donor who received a COVID-19 vaccine. The source material was CD4+ T cells from PBMCs cultured with HCoV-OC43 spike peptides, sampled after COVID-19 vaccination. Described subset: HCoV-OC43 spike overlapping peptide pool stimulation. The genes are TRBV19 and TRBJ2-2, with 9 nucleotides matching TRBD2. In nucleotides, the CDR3 is TGTGCCAGTAGTATCAATAGCGGGGGGAACACCGGGGAGCTGTTTTTT. It encodes CASSINSGGNTGELFF.